This TCR beta chain was sequenced during a study (dated by TCRdb to the mid-2010s). The study in broad terms: Whether tumor-infiltrating Tregs in breast cancer are recruited from blood Tregs or converted in situ from other CD4+ T cell subsets was tested. What the authors observed across the whole study: The TCR gene usage of tumor memory CD4+ T cells clustered together with blood and lymph node memory CD4+ cells and with lymph node naive CD4+ cells. The greatest overlap of tumor-infiltrating Treg TCR alpha and beta sequences was with tumor naive CD4+ T cells, followed next by blood naive CD4+ T cells. The validation in the larger cohort was limited to a single TCR beta V-J rearrangement instead of whole repertoires.

CD4+CD45RO+CD25- cells were isolated as memory CD4+ T cells. Tregs, naive and memory CD4+ T cells from tumor, blood and ipsilateral draining lymph nodes of about five breast cancer patients underwent full-length TCR alpha and beta sequencing. Tumor tissue and lymph nodes obtained from ipsilateral axillary dissection were perfused with PBS, minced and then digested with collagenase I and hyaluronidase. Ficoll density gradient centrifugation was used to isolate mononuclear cells from either lymph nodes or 45 to 50 ml of peripheral blood. Sorted cell populations were confirmed by FACS to exceed 90% purity. This clonotype has a count of ten or more. Its antigen remains unidentified. No much larger clone is present one base from it, and per-base qualities are unavailable. Full-length TCR variable regions were amplified by 5' RACE PCR with constant-region reverse primers, followed by semi-nested PCR with Nested Universal Primer A. Using the ReliaPrep RNA Cell Miniprep System, total RNA was extracted, and the SMARTer RACE 5'/3' Kit was then used to reverse transcribe the RNA into 5'RACE-ready cDNA. Full-length TCR alpha and beta libraries were barcoded with multiplex adaptors and sequenced on an Illumina MiSeq. Per the authors' processing: Sequencing data were pooled across the five patients for each of nine subset-tissue groups and compared by unsupervised clustering of TCR gene usage. The Morisita-Horn index was used to calculate repertoire similarity, with shared sequences weighted according to their contribution to each repertoire. The public sequencing data were trimmed at Q25 with fastp and processed into clonotypes with MiXCR by TCRdb, which kept only in-frame beta chains. Rows matching on CDR3 protein sequence are summarized as one entry with the most common DNA and genes. These V and J calls are TCRdb output, not the study's own analysis. The sample table contains fewer than 80,000 distinct CDR3 sequences; only one count was recorded for 20% to 25% of them. The biggest ten clones account for 2.5% to 3.5% of the sample.

Sample: memory CD4+ T cells sorted from a lymph node. What the cell subset or site label conveys for this sample: memory CD4+ T cells, CD4+CD45RO+CD25-. The origin of this receptor is a female donor with breast cancer.

The CDR3 region: CASSLSTRETQYF. The base sequence is TGCGCCAGCAGCCTATCGACGAGAGAGACCCAGTACTTC. The V gene is TRBV5-1 and the J gene is TRBJ2-5; a confident D gene designation cannot be given. The junction shows trimming of 4 bases on V and 4 bases on J, plus 11 bases between the germline ends. The germline V gene sets CDR1 to SGHRS and CDR2 to YFSETQ. Reading from cysteine to phenylalanine, the CDR3 counts 13 amino acids. Only the CDR3 DNA stays, 39 bases, in frame from base 1. The full variable domain, with segments outside the CDR3 supplied by the reference TRBV5-1 and TRBJ2-5 proteins, appears as KAGVTQTPRYLIKTRGQQVTLSCSPISGHRSVSWYQQTPGQGLQFLFEYFSETQRNKGNFPGRFSGRQFSNSRSEMNVSTLELGDSALYLCASSLSTRETQYFGPGTRLLVL.